Here is one T cell receptor beta chain with its context. Its specificity is unknown. The data were obtained in a study of shared clonotypes between healthy human individuals. The study, taken as a whole, reports: The study found lower generation probabilities in non-shared clonotypes than in those shared by all four donors. Several donors had around 5% of their naive CD4 clonotypes in common.

Trimming cost V 2 bases and J 4 bases; bases outside gene matches: 5. The length of the CDR3 is 15 residues. Germline V gene lookup returns CDR1 LNHNV and CDR2 YYDKDF (reference sequence). Researchers ran the assay at a deep level. Sorted-subset replicate PCRs used about 200 ng of genomic DNA. This amount corresponded to approximately 30,000 T cell genomes. Method: immunoSEQ multiplex PCR; TCRdb's copy keeps in-frame clones and lacks some. The table lists about 600,000 clones, over 95% of them singletons. Naive CD8 cells lacked CD45RO, underwent positive selection for CCR7 and left out terminally differentiated effector memory CD45RA+ cells.

The origin of this receptor is a woman under 40 in good health. Sequences were obtained from naive CD8+ T cells sorted from blood. This sequence joins TRBV15 and TRBJ2-3; 8 positions agree with TRBD1. CDR3 amino acids: CATSRTRGLADTQYF. CDR3 sequence (DNA): TGTGCCACCAGCAGAACCAGGGGGCTCGCAGATACGCAGTATTTT.